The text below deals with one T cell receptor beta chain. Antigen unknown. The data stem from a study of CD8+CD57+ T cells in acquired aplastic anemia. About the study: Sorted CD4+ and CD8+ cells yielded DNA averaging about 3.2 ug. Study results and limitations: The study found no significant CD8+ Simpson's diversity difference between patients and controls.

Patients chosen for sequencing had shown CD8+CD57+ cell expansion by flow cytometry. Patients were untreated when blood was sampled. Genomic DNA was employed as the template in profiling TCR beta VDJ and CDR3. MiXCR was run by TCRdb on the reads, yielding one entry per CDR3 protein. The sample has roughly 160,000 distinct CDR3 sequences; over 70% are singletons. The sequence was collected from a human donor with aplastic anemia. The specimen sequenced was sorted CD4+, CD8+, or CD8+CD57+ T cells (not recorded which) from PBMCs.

DNA of the CDR3: TGCAGCGTTGAAGATTATGTGGACCGCTACGAGCAGTACTTC. Protein: CSVEDYVDRYEQYF. This chain links TRBV29-1 with TRBJ2-7; no reliable D call. The V gene's germline CDR1 is SQVTM and CDR2 ANQGSEA. The V gene lost 0 bases and the J gene lost 3 bases, with 12 bases spanning the gap. The CDR3 runs to 14 residues.